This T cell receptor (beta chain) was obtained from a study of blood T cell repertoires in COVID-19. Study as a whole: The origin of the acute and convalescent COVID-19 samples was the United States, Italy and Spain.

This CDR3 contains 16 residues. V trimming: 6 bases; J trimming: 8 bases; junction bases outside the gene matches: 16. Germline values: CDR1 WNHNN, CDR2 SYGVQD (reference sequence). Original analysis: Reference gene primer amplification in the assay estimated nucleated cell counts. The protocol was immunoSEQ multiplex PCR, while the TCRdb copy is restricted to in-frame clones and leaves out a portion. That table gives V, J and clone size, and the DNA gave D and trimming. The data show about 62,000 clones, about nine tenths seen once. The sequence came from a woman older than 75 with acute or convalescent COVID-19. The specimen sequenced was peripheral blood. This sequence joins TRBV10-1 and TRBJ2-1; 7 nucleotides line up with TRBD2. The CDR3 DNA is TGCGCCAGCAGCGACGCCTCTAGTGGCGGGAGCGATGAGCAGTTCTTC. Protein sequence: CASSDASSGGSDEQFF.